A single sample gave rise to the 4 T cell receptor beta chains below, sequenced in a study of T cell responses to AZD1222 COVID-19 vaccine. TCRdb's copy holds only in-frame clones and misses some; the assay was immunoSEQ multiplex PCR. The table has roughly 67,000 clones, 89% seen once. The sequenced sample was peripheral blood, obtained 28 days after the second AZD1222 dose. These receptor sequences come from an adult who received the AZD1222 COVID-19 vaccine.

This chain links TRBV6-5 with TRBJ2-2; D is unclear. Germline V gene sequence: CDR1 MNHEY, CDR2 SVGAGI. The CDR3 runs to 12 residues. Trimming pared 6 bases from V and 3 bases from J, leaving 5 bases between. The CDR3 is CASSSDTGELFF. As DNA, the CDR3 is TGTGCCAGCAGCAGCGACACCGGGGAGCTGTTTTTT.

V usage is TRBV27 and J usage is TRBJ2-3, with TRBD2 matching 13 bases. CDR1 is MNHEY, CDR2 SMNVEV, per germline (reference sequence). Trimming at V came to 4 bases and at J to 0 bases, leaving 7 bases not matched to a gene. The CDR3 is 18 amino acids. CDR3 DNA: TGTGCCAGCAGTTCACCGGGACTAGCGGGACTTAGCACAGATACGCAGTATTTT. Its translation is CASSSPGLAGLSTDTQYF.

The chain carries TRBV10-3 and TRBJ1-1, with a tentative D call TRBD1 (5 bases). Germline V gene sequence: CDR1 ENHRY, CDR2 SYGVKD. The CDR3 has 15 residues. Between the trimmed V and J ends, which lost 0 bases and 4 bases, there was a span of 12 bases. The CDR3 here is CAISESRGRSTEAFF. The CDR3 DNA reads TGTGCCATCAGTGAGTCGAGGGGTAGGAGCACTGAAGCTTTCTTT.

The chain carries TRBV19 and TRBJ2-2; 7 bases map to TRBD1. Losses at the gene ends were 9 bases for V and 4 bases for J; bases not matched to a gene: 8. Germline-derived CDR1 and CDR2 are LNHDA and SQIVND (reference sequence). CDR3 length equals 14 residues. This CDR3 reads CASSPHRGTGELFF. CDR3 nucleotides: TGTGCCAGCTCGCCGCACAGGGGCACCGGGGAGCTGTTTTTT.